Below, one TCR beta chain is given with its context. Relative to the germline gene, one junction end is altered; a read error may explain this. The data are from a study of blood T cell repertoires in COVID-19. Overall study context: Some COVID-19 samples were acute and others convalescent; all came from the United States, Italy and Spain. The analysed material was cDNA or gDNA that came from T cells, B-cell-depleted T cells, or PBMCs.

The V gene's germline CDR1 is SGHTA and CDR2 FQGTGA. CDR3 length equals 15 residues. As originally analysed: Counts of nucleated cells, estimated from reference gene primer amplification, were obtained. The protocol was immunoSEQ multiplex PCR, while the TCRdb copy is restricted to in-frame clones and leaves out a portion. From that table come the V and J calls and clone size; the DNA was used to work out D and trimming. Of under 300,000 clones in the sample, 90% were seen once. Patients from Seattle were sampled longitudinally, starting during active infection. This rearrangement joins TRBV7-3 to TRBJ2-2; 7 bases fit TRBD2. The sequence derives from a woman aged 55-70 years with COVID-19, enrolled during active disease. Sequencing was done on a sample of peripheral blood. CDR3 coding DNA: TGTGCCAGCACCTTATACGCTAGCGGCACCGGGGAGCTGTTTTTT. This gives the protein CASTLYASGTGELFF.